Following are 10 T cell receptor beta chains from one sample sequenced in a study of identical twins. TCRdb ran MiXCR on the 5' RACE reads and lists one entry per CDR3 protein. Among some 1,700,000 distinct CDR3 sequences, more than 30% were seen once, and the ten largest hold about 0.27%. Sequencing input: cord blood. All receptors derive from a newborn girl in good health.

This clonotype was picked up a small number of times. The chain couples TRBV20-1 to TRBJ2-7, with unresolved D. Trimming removed 0 bases from V and 2 bases from J, with 14 bases in between. In germline, CDR1 is DFQATT, CDR2 SNEGSKA (reference sequence). The length of the CDR3 is 15 residues. CDR3 DNA: TGCAGTGCTAGAGATCTGGTTTCTCGGGCCTACGAGCAGTACTTC. Translating gives CSARDLVSRAYEQYF.

This clonotype has a handful of counts. This rearrangement joins TRBV5-1 to TRBJ2-3; perhaps TRBD1 as D (5 bases). V was clipped by 5 bases and J by 2 bases, with 12 bases between them. In germline, CDR1 is SGHRS, CDR2 YFSETQ. This CDR3 is built from 14 residues. CDR3 coding DNA: TGCGCCAGCAGGGCAGGGAAGTTCACAGATACGCAGTATTTT. As protein: CASRAGKFTDTQYF.

Comment on this clonotype: The junction does not match germline at one end; this may be a read error. The chain combines TRBV20-1 with TRBJ2-7; no definite D call. Germline CDR1 and CDR2: DFQATT and SNEGSKA (reference sequence). The CDR3 contains 13 residues. The CDR3 sequence is CSAKRATVYERYF. The CDR3, as DNA: TGCAGTGCTAAGCGAGCGACCGTCTACGAGCGGTACTTC.

This clonotype was observed many times. This sequence joins TRBV5-1 and TRBJ2-1; D gene ambiguous. Germline assignment: CDR1 SGHRS and CDR2 YFSETQ. V gave up 0 bases and J gave up 6 bases, with 13 bases separating them. The CDR3 is 15 amino acids. The CDR3 sequence: CASSLARLVPNEQFF. CDR3 coding DNA: TGCGCCAGCAGCTTGGCCCGGCTAGTTCCCAATGAGCAGTTCTTC.

This clonotype has only a few counts. Compared with germline, one end of the junction differs, possibly owing to a read error. The chain couples TRBV6-2 or TRBV6-3 to TRBJ2-4; D may be TRBD1 (6 bases). The CDR3 length is 15 residues. Germline lookup yields CDR1 MNHEY and CDR2 SVGEGT. The DNA of the CDR3 is TGTGTCAGCAGTGCTCCGGGACAAGCCAAAAACATTCAGTACTTC. Translating it yields CVSSAPGQAKNIQYF.

At least ten counts were recorded for this clonotype. The chain links TRBV4-2 to TRBJ2-5, with no clear D. The CDR3 contains 14 residues. Trimming took 7 bases from V and 4 from J, leaving 16 bases between them. Germline V lookup: CDR1 LGHNA, CDR2 YNFKEQ. The CDR3 nucleotides are TGTGCCAGCAAGTCCCCTACCGTCTCAGAGACCCAGTACTTC. Its protein is CASKSPTVSETQYF.

This clonotype was counted only a few times. The gene calls are TRBV21-1 and TRBJ2-5. TRBV21-1 is a listed pseudogene. The CDR3 sequence is 15 residues long. The CDR3 DNA reads TGTGCCAGCACCACAGACCTAGGGAACCAAGAGACCCAGTACTTC. Protein sequence: CASTTDLGNQETQYF.

This clonotype was picked up a small number of times. J is TRBJ2-1 and V is TRBV7-9; D is uncertain. V dropped 3 bases and J dropped 8 bases, with 8 bases sitting between them. The CDR3 runs to 12 residues. Germline loops: CDR1 SEHNR, CDR2 FQNEAQ (reference sequence). The CDR3 sequence: CASSLKSDEQFF. Here the CDR3 DNA reads TGTGCCAGCAGCTTGAAATCGGATGAGCAGTTCTTC.

The chain uses TRBV7-8 and TRBJ1-2; possibly TRBD1 for D (5 bases). The germline V gene has CDR1 SGHVS and CDR2 FQNEAQ. The CDR3 loop spans 15 amino acids. V gave up 4 bases and J gave up 0 bases, with 12 bases separating them. CDR3 bases: TGTGCCAGCAGCTCACGGACAAGAGCTAACTATGGCTACACCTTC. It codes for CASSSRTRANYGYTF.

This clonotype was counted a few times. The rearrangement joins TRBV29-1 to TRBJ1-1; 8 bases are a match to TRBD1. The germline V gene encodes CDR1 SQVTM and CDR2 ANQGSEA. The CDR3 covers 13 residues. The junction had 4 bases not matched to a gene; V was cut back by 6 bases and J by 1 base. The DNA for the CDR3 is TGCAGCGTCTCTGACAGGGGGAACACTGAAGCTTTCTTT. Translated, it gives CSVSDRGNTEAFF.